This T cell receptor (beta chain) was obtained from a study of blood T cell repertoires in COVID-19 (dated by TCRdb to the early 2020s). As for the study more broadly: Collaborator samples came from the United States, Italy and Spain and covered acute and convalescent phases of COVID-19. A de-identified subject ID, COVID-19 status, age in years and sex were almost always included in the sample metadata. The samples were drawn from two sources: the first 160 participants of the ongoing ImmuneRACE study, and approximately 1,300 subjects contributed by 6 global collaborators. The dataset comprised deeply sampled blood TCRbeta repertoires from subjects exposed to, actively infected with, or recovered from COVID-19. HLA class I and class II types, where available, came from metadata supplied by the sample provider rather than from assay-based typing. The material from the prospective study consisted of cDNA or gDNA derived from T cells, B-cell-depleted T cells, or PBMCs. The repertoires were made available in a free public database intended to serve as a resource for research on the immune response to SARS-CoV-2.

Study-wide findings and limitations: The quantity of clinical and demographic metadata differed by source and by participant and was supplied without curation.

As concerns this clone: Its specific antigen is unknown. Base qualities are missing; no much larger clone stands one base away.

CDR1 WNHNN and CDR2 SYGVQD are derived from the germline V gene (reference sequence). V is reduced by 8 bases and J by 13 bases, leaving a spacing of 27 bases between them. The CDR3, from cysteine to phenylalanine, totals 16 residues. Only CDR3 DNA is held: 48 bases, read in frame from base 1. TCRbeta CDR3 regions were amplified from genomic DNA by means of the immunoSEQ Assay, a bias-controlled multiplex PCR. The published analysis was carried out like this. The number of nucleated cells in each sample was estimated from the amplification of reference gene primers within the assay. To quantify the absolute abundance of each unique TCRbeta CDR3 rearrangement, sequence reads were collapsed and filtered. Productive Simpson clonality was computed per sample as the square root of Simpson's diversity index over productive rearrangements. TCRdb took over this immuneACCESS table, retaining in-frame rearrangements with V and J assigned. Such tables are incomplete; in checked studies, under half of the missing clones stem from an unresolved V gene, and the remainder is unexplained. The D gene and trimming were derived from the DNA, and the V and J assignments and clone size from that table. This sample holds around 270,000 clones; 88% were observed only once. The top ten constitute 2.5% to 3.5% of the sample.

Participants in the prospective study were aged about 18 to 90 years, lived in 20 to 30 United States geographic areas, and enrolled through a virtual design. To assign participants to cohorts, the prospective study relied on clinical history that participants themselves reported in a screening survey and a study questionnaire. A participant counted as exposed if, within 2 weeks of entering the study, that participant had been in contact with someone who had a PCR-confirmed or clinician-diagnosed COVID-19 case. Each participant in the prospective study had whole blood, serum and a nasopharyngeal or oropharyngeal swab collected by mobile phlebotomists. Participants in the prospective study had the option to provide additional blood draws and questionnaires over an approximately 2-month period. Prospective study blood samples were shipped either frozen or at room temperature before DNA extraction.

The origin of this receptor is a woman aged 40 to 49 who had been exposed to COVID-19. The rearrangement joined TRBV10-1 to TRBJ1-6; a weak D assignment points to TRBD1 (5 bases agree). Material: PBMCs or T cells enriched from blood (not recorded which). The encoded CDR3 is CASSYSGEGNHHPLHF. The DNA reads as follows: TGCGCCAGCTCCTACTCGGGGGAGGGTAACCACCATCCCCTCCACTTT.